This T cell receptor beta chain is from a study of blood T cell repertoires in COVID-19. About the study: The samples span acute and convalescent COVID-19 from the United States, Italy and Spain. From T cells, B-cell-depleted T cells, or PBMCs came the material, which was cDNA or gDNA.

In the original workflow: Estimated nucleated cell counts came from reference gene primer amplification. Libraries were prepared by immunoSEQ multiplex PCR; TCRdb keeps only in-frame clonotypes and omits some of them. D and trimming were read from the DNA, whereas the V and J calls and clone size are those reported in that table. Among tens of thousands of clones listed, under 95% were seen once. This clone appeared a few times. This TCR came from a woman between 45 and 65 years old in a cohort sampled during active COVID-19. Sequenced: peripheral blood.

The CDR3 bases are TGTGCCAGCAGCCGATCCCGAACAGGGGGCTGGGAGGGGGAGCTGTTTTTT. This encodes CASSRSRTGGWEGELFF. The chain joins TRBV11-2 to TRBJ2-2, with 9 bases aligning to TRBD1. The length of the CDR3 is 17 residues. CDR1 is SGHAT, CDR2 FQNNGV, per germline. V was pared by 5 bases and J by 8 bases, with 15 bases of the junction left unmatched.